This T cell receptor (beta chain) derives from a study of T cells in tuberculosis. The study, taken as a whole, reports: Active tuberculosis TCR-alpha repertoires lay closer to GMM-specific TCRs than IGRA-negative controls, suggesting clonal expansion. A GMM-specific repertoire classifier reached about 85% accuracy, AUROC over 0.85.

With regard to this clone: Its antigen remains unidentified.

Assay used: immunoSEQ multiplex PCR; TCRdb lists only in-frame clones, some missing. This table has roughly 44,000 clones, about 95% appearing once. The CDR3 spans 14 residues. Trimming removed 6 bases at V and 6 bases at J, with 18 bases between. CDR1 is PRHDT and CDR2 is FYEKMQ in the germline V gene (reference sequence). Input material: PBMCs. The clonotype originates from a donor between 10 and 35 years old with latent tuberculosis or without tuberculosis infection. V gene TRBV13 combines with J gene TRBJ2-7, with D possibly matching TRBD2 (5 bases). This chain's CDR3 is CASSPPGSVGEQYF. CDR3 nucleotide sequence: TGTGCCAGCAGTCCACCTGGTAGCGTCGGCGAGCAGTACTTC.